This note documents a single T cell receptor beta chain sequence. Per the authors' pipeline: Reference gene primer amplification yielded estimated nucleated cell counts. TCRdb's table, derived via immunoSEQ multiplex PCR, lists solely in-frame clones and lacks some. That table is the source of V, J and clone size, and D and trimming were worked out from the DNA. The sample contains approximately 150,000 clones, around 81% of which appear only once. The data were taken from a study of blood T cell repertoires in COVID-19. Study background: Italy, Spain and the United States were the sources of the convalescent and acute COVID-19 samples. The cDNA or gDNA used as material had been derived from T cells, B-cell-depleted T cells, or PBMCs.

V was cut by 3 bases and J by 0 bases, with 2 bases left in between. The CDR3 is 13 amino acids. The germline V gene has CDR1 MNHEY and CDR2 SMNVEV (reference sequence). Sequenced sample: peripheral blood. The chain links TRBV27 to TRBJ2-2; no firm D call. The sequence was collected from a woman aged 45-65 years with acute or convalescent COVID-19. The CDR3 DNA follows: TGTGCCAGCAGTTTTACGAACACCGGGGAGCTGTTTTTT. Amino acids: CASSFTNTGELFF.